This TCR beta chain was recorded in a study of blood T cell repertoires in COVID-19. Study overall: Italy, Spain and the United States were the sources of the convalescent and acute COVID-19 samples. The cDNA or gDNA used as material had been derived from T cells, B-cell-depleted T cells, or PBMCs.

CDR3 size: 14 residues. CDR1 and CDR2 from the germline V gene are SQVTM and ANQGSEA. V lost 4 bases to trimming and J lost 5 bases, with 17 bases between them. Source study methods: Reference gene primers were amplified, and this amplification served to estimate nucleated cell counts. Only in-frame clones appear in the TCRdb table, and some are missing; sequencing was by immunoSEQ multiplex PCR. The V and J calls and clone size come from that table; D and trimming were worked out from the DNA. Of 250,000 to 350,000 clones in the sample, approximately 84% are singletons; the top ten hold less than 20%.

Sequences were obtained from peripheral blood. The sequence derives from a person aged 65 to 85 with COVID-19, enrolled during active disease. This sequence joins TRBV29-1 and TRBJ2-5; a weak D match, TRBD2 (6 bases). The CDR3: CSVVGGFARETQYF. The DNA of the CDR3 is TGCAGCGTTGTGGGAGGATTCGCCCGCGAGACCCAGTACTTC.